This section outlines one T cell receptor beta chain sequence together with its context. The sample is drawn from a study of control samples from healthy donors and cancer patients. The data were produced by immunoSEQ multiplex PCR, yet TCRdb's version contains in-frame clones alone and is incomplete. The sample includes 160,000 or so clones, about 94% seen only once; the top ten take 11% to 15%. Sequencing used PBMCs. This TCR came from a man aged 55-75 years with colorectal cancer.

The CDR3 loop is CASSFGGDRGYTF. CDR3 in DNA: TGCGCCAGCAGCTTTGGAGGGGATAGGGGCTACACCTTC. The chain couples TRBV5-1 to TRBJ1-2; TRBD1 might be the D (5 bases). V lost 2 bases to trimming and J lost 8 bases, with 13 bases between them. This CDR3 has 13 residues. Germline V gene sequence: CDR1 SGHRS, CDR2 YFSETQ.